Presented here are 3 T cell receptor beta chains from one specimen sequenced in a study of cytomegalovirus exposure and HLA in healthy donors. In the PCR, 60 Vbeta and 13 Jbeta primers were used. The assay was immunoSEQ multiplex PCR, and TCRdb's table has in-frame clones only and misses some. Of 140,000 or so clones in the sample, 75% to 90% were seen once. The sequencing sample was made of PBMCs. Source of these receptors: a female donor in good health and CMV-seronegative.

The CDR3 loop is CASRPTGGSEAFF. For the CDR3, the DNA is TGTGCCAGCCGCCCGACAGGGGGCTCTGAAGCTTTCTTT. The V call is TRBV27, the J call TRBJ1-1, with 10 positions matching TRBD1. This CDR3 region has 13 residues. V lost 8 bases to trimming and J lost 6 bases; unmatched junction nucleotides: 6. CDR1 MNHEY and CDR2 SMNVEV come from the germline V gene (reference sequence).

This clone was detected once. The chain uses TRBV6-6 and TRBJ1-1; 7 nucleotides align to TRBD1. This CDR3 spans 12 amino acids. V dropped 6 bases and J dropped 11; count of bases not matched to a gene: 9. The germline V gene encodes CDR1 MNHNY and CDR2 SVGAGI (reference sequence). CDR3 sequence (DNA): TGTGCCAGCAGGCCCGGACAGGACTTGGCTTTCTTT. Protein sequence: CASRPGQDLAFF.

The chain uses TRBV27 and TRBJ2-1, with TRBD1 as a possible D gene (5 bases). The CDR3 totals 14 residues. Germline V gives CDR1 MNHEY, CDR2 SMNVEV (reference sequence). Trimming took off 2 bases at V and 9 bases at J, with 14 bases between the two ends. CDR3 protein: CASSLQGLPGEQFF. The CDR3 coding sequence is TGTGCCAGCAGTTTACAGGGCTTACCGGGTGAGCAGTTCTTC.